The next 28 T cell receptor beta chains were all read from a single sample in a study of response to subunit inactivated influenza vaccine. TCRdb processed the RT-PCR reads anew with MiXCR; each CDR3 protein has one entry. The repertoire holds just over 300,000 distinct CDR3 sequences, over 20% seen once, with around 10% in the top ten. The specimen was PBMCs from blood, collected less than 22 months after vaccination. These receptors were taken from a man in his fifties or sixties who received an inactivated influenza vaccine.

The J gene is TRBJ2-3, the V gene TRBV9; D is uncertain. CDR1 is SGDLS, CDR2 YYNGEE, per germline. CDR3 length equals 14 residues. Trimming stripped 0 bases from V and 2 bases from J, with 7 bases between. CDR3 in amino acids: CASSVVPATDTQYF. For the CDR3, the DNA is TGTGCCAGCAGCGTAGTCCCGGCCACAGATACGCAGTATTTT.

This clonotype came up many times. The chain joins TRBV3-1 to TRBJ1-6; 9 nucleotides line up with TRBD1. Germline assignment: CDR1 LGHDT and CDR2 YNNKEL (reference sequence). CDR3 length equals 15 residues. With V trimmed by 3 bases and J by 7 bases, 4 bases remained unmatched. The CDR3 bases are TGTGCCAGCAGCCACCGGGACAGGGTCAATTCACCCCTCCACTTT. Translated: CASSHRDRVNSPLHF.

This clonotype has only one observation. A read error is possible here, since a much larger clone lies one base away. The rearrangement joins TRBV5-1 to TRBJ1-4, with D possibly matching TRBD1 (5 bases). The V end lost 0 bases, the J end lost 8 bases, and 14 bases lay between the germline ends. Germline CDR1 reads SGHRS; CDR2 reads YFSETQ. The CDR3 has 15 amino acids. The CDR3 sequence: CASSLGRTWGEKLFF. CDR3 nucleotide sequence: TGCGCCAGCAGCTTGGGACGGACATGGGGCGAAAAACTGTTTTTT.

The chain recombines TRBV20-1 with TRBJ1-6; D is possibly TRBD1 (6 bases). Germline V gene sequence: CDR1 DFQATT, CDR2 SNEGSKA (reference sequence). The CDR3 is 14 residues long. Trimming removed 5 bases at V and 8 bases at J, with 16 bases between. In nucleotides, the CDR3 is TGCAGTGCTCATAACGGACAGTCATATTCACCCCTCCACTTT. Translating it yields CSAHNGQSYSPLHF.

V is TRBV7-8 and J is TRBJ2-6, with a tentative D call TRBD1 (5 bases). CDR3 length equals 15 residues. Deletions cut 1 base from V and 3 bases from J, with 7 bases between. Per the germline V gene, CDR1 is SGHVS and CDR2 is FQNEAQ. The CDR3 coding sequence is TGTGCCAGCAGCTTAGTCAGGGTTGGGGCCAACGTCCTGACTTTC. It codes for CASSLVRVGANVLTF.

This clonotype has just a few counts. J is TRBJ2-1 and V is TRBV5-8; D is perhaps TRBD1 (6 bases). This CDR3 contains 13 residues. Germline CDR1 SGHTS, CDR2 YDEGEE. The V gene lost 3 bases and the J gene lost 7 bases, with 11 bases spanning the gap. The CDR3 DNA is TGTGCCAGCAGCTGGGTCAGGGGTAATGAGCAGTTCTTC. This gives the protein CASSWVRGNEQFF.

This clonotype occurred a few times. This rearrangement joins TRBV24-1 to TRBJ1-5, with D unresolved. The ends were cut back, 0 bases at V and 7 bases at J, with 6 bases in the middle. The CDR3 length is 13 residues. CDR1 and CDR2 (germline): KGHDR, SFDVKD. CDR3 region: CATSDLKGQPQHF. CDR3 DNA sequence: TGTGCCACCAGTGATTTGAAGGGACAGCCCCAGCATTTT.

This clonotype turned up a few times. J is TRBJ1-2 and V is TRBV20-1, with 7 bases lining up with TRBD1. V lost 6 bases to trimming and J lost 6 bases; unmatched junction nucleotides: 10. CDR3 length: 13 residues. CDR1 is DFQATT, CDR2 SNEGSKA, per germline (reference sequence). CDR3 sequence (DNA): TGCAGTGCGCGAACCGGGACAGAGAATGGCTACACCTTC. Translation gives CSARTGTENGYTF.

This chain links TRBV5-1 with TRBJ2-6, with 13 positions matching TRBD2. Germline-derived CDR1 and CDR2 are SGHRS and YFSETQ. V lost 4 bases and J lost 2; bases outside the gene matches: 6. The CDR3 has 18 residues. The CDR3 region has the DNA TGCGCCAGCAGCACGGGACTAGCGGGAAACCCTGGGGCCAACGTCCTGACTTTC. Translation gives CASSTGLAGNPGANVLTF.

This clonotype was observed a handful of times. The V and J genes are TRBV15 and TRBJ2-4; maybe TRBD2 (6 bases). V lost 1 base, J lost 5 bases, and 12 bases lay in between. This CDR3 spans 15 amino acids. From germline, CDR1 is LNHNV and CDR2 YYDKDF (reference sequence). The DNA for the CDR3 is TGTGCCACCAGCAGAGCGACTAGGTCGGAAAACATTCAGTACTTC. Translated, it gives CATSRATRSENIQYF.

This clonotype was seen a handful of times. The genes are TRBV7-9 and TRBJ1-1, with a weak D call TRBD1 (6 bases). There are 17 residues in the CDR3. V lost 0 bases to trimming and J lost 5 bases, with 19 bases between them. Germline-derived CDR1 and CDR2 are SEHNR and FQNEAQ (reference sequence). CDR3 bases: TGTGCCAGCAGCTTAGCCGGGAGGGGGGGGCTTTGGACTGAAGCTTTCTTT. Its translation: CASSLAGRGGLWTEAFF.

The chain combines TRBV4-3 with TRBJ1-2; no firm D call. CDR3 length equals 14 residues. V was trimmed by 0 bases and J by 4 bases, leaving 9 bases between them. Germline CDR1 is LGHNA and CDR2 is YSLEER. The CDR3 DNA reads TGCGCCAGCAGCCAAGAATACGGAACCTATGGCTACACCTTC. This gives the protein CASSQEYGTYGYTF.

The chain employs TRBV6-2 or TRBV6-3 and TRBJ2-1; D is perhaps TRBD1 (6 bases). Germline CDR1 and CDR2: MNHEY and SVGEGT. CDR3 length equals 15 residues. V lost 8 bases and J 3 bases, leaving 17 bases between the germline ends. In nucleotides, the CDR3 is TGTGCCAGCGGACCGACAGGTTCTGGCTACAATGAGCAGTTCTTC. Protein product: CASGPTGSGYNEQFF.

This clonotype came up a few times. The rearrangement uses TRBV4-3 and TRBJ1-2; a possible D gene is TRBD1 (6 bases). The V and J ends lost 4 bases and 3 bases respectively, with 12 bases between them. The length of the CDR3 is 14 residues. Germline V gene lookup returns CDR1 LGHNA and CDR2 YSLEER. CDR3 amino acids: CASSPRTVDYGYTF. The CDR3 bases are TGCGCCAGCAGCCCACGGACAGTCGACTATGGCTACACCTTC.

The rearrangement joins TRBV6-5 to TRBJ2-5; D is unresolved. V was cut by 4 bases and J by 5 bases, with 11 bases left in between. Germline CDR1 is MNHEY and CDR2 is SVGAGI. The CDR3 covers 13 residues. DNA of the CDR3: TGTGCCAGCAGTTCTTTAATCCCGGAGACCCAGTACTTC. This gives the protein CASSSLIPETQYF.

This clonotype was detected a few times. The chain carries TRBV2 and TRBJ1-1, with D possibly being TRBD1 (5 bases). Per germline, CDR1 SNHLY and CDR2 FYNNEI. The CDR3 contains 13 residues. Trimming took 6 bases from V and 0 from J, leaving 8 bases between them. CDR3 region: CASRGVMNTEAFF. The CDR3 DNA reads as TGTGCCAGCAGAGGGGTGATGAACACTGAAGCTTTCTTT.

This chain joins TRBV4-3 and TRBJ2-1; D is possibly TRBD2 (5 bases). Germline values: CDR1 LGHNA, CDR2 YSLEER. The CDR3 covers 15 residues. The ends were cut back, 2 bases at V and 4 bases at J, with 12 bases in the middle. In nucleotides, the CDR3 is TGCGCCAGCAGCCAATTTAATTCGGGATACAATGAGCAGTTCTTC. The encoded protein is CASSQFNSGYNEQFF.

This clonotype appeared many times. The chain couples TRBV25-1 to TRBJ1-6; D is uncertain. The CDR3 runs to 14 residues. V dropped 10 bases and J dropped 1 base, with 11 bases sitting between them. Germline V gene sequence: CDR1 MGHDK, CDR2 SYGVNS. CDR3 protein: CATSLGSYNSPLHF. The CDR3 DNA reads as TGTGCCACCTCCCTGGGTTCCTATAATTCACCCCTCCACTTT.

The V gene is TRBV7-9, the J gene TRBJ1-1; D is unresolved. CDR1 is SEHNR, CDR2 FQNEAQ, per germline (reference sequence). There are 14 residues in the CDR3. V was shortened by 1 base and J by 1 base, with 7 bases between the two germline ends. The CDR3 DNA reads TGTGCCAGCAGCTTAGTCCAGCCGAACACTGAAGCTTTCTTT. Translated: CASSLVQPNTEAFF.

The chain employs TRBV12-3 or TRBV12-4 and TRBJ2-6; TRBD1 matches 10 bases. This CDR3 has 17 amino acids. V dropped 3 bases and J dropped 0; count of bases not matched to a gene: 2. CDR3 nucleotides: TGTGCCAGCAGTTTGGGGGACAGGGGCTCTGGGGCCAACGTCCTGACTTTC. Translating gives CASSLGDRGSGANVLTF.

This clonotype was detected a few times. This chain connects TRBV24-1 to TRBJ2-1; D is undetermined. Germline V gene sequence: CDR1 KGHDR, CDR2 SFDVKD. V lost 3 bases, J lost 4 bases, and 6 bases lay in between. This CDR3 is 13 amino acids long. CDR3: CATSDGLYNEQFF. For the CDR3, the DNA is TGTGCCACCAGTGATGGGCTATACAATGAGCAGTTCTTC.

There are many counts of this clonotype. The V gene is TRBV20-1, the J gene TRBJ1-1; D not resolved. There are 12 residues in the CDR3. Germline CDR1 reads DFQATT; CDR2 reads SNEGSKA (reference sequence). V was clipped by 6 bases and J by 1 base, with 9 bases between them. The CDR3 region has the DNA TGCAGTGCCACCCTAGGGAACACTGAAGCTTTCTTT. Encoded protein: CSATLGNTEAFF.

This clonotype was found many times. The V gene is TRBV28, the J gene TRBJ1-5; no firm D call. The length of the CDR3 is 12 residues. Germline values: CDR1 MDHEN, CDR2 SYDVKM. V lost 6 bases and J lost 7, with 10 bases in between. This chain's CDR3 is CASSLVGQPQHF. The CDR3 region has the DNA TGTGCCAGCAGCTTAGTTGGGCAGCCCCAGCATTTT.

This clonotype was detected only a few times. The genes are TRBV7-8 and TRBJ1-6, with D hard to call. This CDR3 is built from 16 residues. The germline CDR1 and CDR2 sequences are SGHVS and FQNEAQ. V lost 5 bases, J lost 7 bases, and 18 bases lay in between. The CDR3 DNA is TGTGCCAGCAGCACGAGCTGGGCCTACCCGAATTCACCCCTCCACTTT. Amino acid sequence: CASSTSWAYPNSPLHF.

This chain links TRBV5-4 with TRBJ2-5; D possibly corresponds to TRBD1 (5 bases). Trimming removed 4 bases at V and 2 bases at J, with 9 bases between. This CDR3 is 13 amino acids long. From germline, CDR1 is SGHNT and CDR2 YYREEE (reference sequence). The CDR3 bases are TGTGCCAGCAGCGCGGCAGGGCAAGAGACCCAGTACTTC. Its translation: CASSAAGQETQYF.

This clonotype was detected ten times or more. The chain uses TRBV5-1 and TRBJ2-5, with D perhaps matching TRBD1 or TRBD2 (5 bases each). With 0 bases removed from V and 5 bases from J, the gap between germline ends came to 11 bases. The CDR3 contains 14 residues. Germline CDR1 SGHRS, CDR2 YFSETQ. The CDR3 reads CASSLAGTGETQYF. CDR3 DNA: TGCGCCAGCAGCTTGGCCGGGACGGGGGAGACCCAGTACTTC.

A few counts support this clonotype. V and J are TRBV30 and TRBJ1-2; D call uncertain. Looked up from germline, CDR1 is GTSNPN and CDR2 is SVGIG (reference sequence). The V end was cut by 7 bases, the J end by 8 bases, with 20 bases between. The CDR3 has 13 amino acids. The CDR3 DNA is TGTGCCTTAGGCCGGCGGATAGAAATGGGCTACACCTTC. Translation: CALGRRIEMGYTF.

This clonotype was observed a few times. The rearrangement uses TRBV28 and TRBJ2-1; perhaps TRBD1 as D (6 bases). CDR1 and CDR2 from the germline V gene are MDHEN and SYDVKM. V lost 6 bases and J 0 bases, leaving 12 bases between the germline ends. This CDR3 is 15 amino acids long. CDR3 bases: TGTGCCAGCAGGAAGGACAGCCGCTCCTACAATGAGCAGTTCTTC. It encodes CASRKDSRSYNEQFF.